This note documents a single TCR beta chain sequence. The antigen it binds to is not known. No much larger clonotype is one base removed from it; base qualities were not supplied. Per the germline V gene (reference sequence), SEHNR is the CDR1 and FQNEAQ is the CDR2. V is cut by 5 bases and J by 3 bases, and the space between the germline ends is 13 bases. CDR3 length: 14 amino acids, cysteine to phenylalanine. The read is trimmed to its CDR3 DNA, 42 bases read in frame from base 1. For repertoire sequencing, TCR beta CDR3 regions were amplified from RNA transcripts. The first round was an RT-PCR using HTBI primers with the Qiagen OneStep RT-PCR kit, and this first round was followed by a second-round multiplex PCR, then size selection and purification. Libraries were sequenced on an Illumina HiSeq2000 using paired-end 100 bp reads. The original pipeline was this. SOAPnuke was used to process the reads, removing any read that contained adapters or uncalled bases, had a mean Phred below 15, or lacked an exact match to the constant primer or identifier. COPE v1.2.5 was used to merge high-quality paired reads. Unique nucleotide sequences were defined as clonotypes and aligned to IMGT TRB V, D and J references using MiTCR v1.1. Analysis was restricted to V-J combinations with a frequency above 0.0001, which covered 98% to 99.2% of repertoires. For each V-J combination, a TCR clonal expansion and chaos score was defined as the ratio of F50 clonal expansion to chaos observed in the TCRdist matrix. Features were reduced by Welch's t-statistics and random forest to about a dozen V-J combinations, which fed a naive Bayes classifier. The similarity between thyroid and blood repertoires was quantified using the Morisita-Horn index. In-frame beta chains were kept once TCRdb had trimmed the public reads at Q25 with fastp and called clones with MiXCR. Each record represents a unique CDR3 protein, reported with the most common genes and DNA among its rows. V and J calls and clone size were set by TCRdb, not the authors. This sample has 1 million to 1.3 million distinct CDR3 sequences in its table, and about 35% of those were observed once. Approximately 12% of the sample is taken by the ten largest.

Hyperthyroidism patients were newly diagnosed, were aged 18 to 65 years, and had a disease duration under 2 months. Anyone with other autoimmune diseases, uncontrolled infections, pregnancy or lactation was excluded from the study. Diagnosis relied on clinical symptoms, serum thyroxine, TRAb, thyroid ultrasound and orbital computed tomography. Total RNA was extracted with Trizol reagent and quality-checked on an Agilent 2100 Bioanalyzer. The record originates from a study of Graves' ophthalmopathy and Graves' hyperthyroidism (dated by TCRdb to the late 2010s). Regarding the complete study: Hyperthyroidism was considered stable if no progression to ophthalmopathy occurred within 18 months of follow-up. In over 5 hyperthyroidism patients, the T-cell repertoire of thyroid tissue was compared with the T-cell repertoire of blood. To tell Graves' ophthalmopathy apart from Graves' hyperthyroidism, and to predict which patients would progress to ophthalmopathy, the study relied on TCR beta repertoire signatures. The independent validation cohort included about 19 hyperthyroidism patients plus 17 patients who later progressed from hyperthyroidism to ophthalmopathy. In total, 135 blood samples were TCR-sequenced: 40 to 45 ophthalmopathy, roughly 77 hyperthyroidism and some 17 hyperthyroidism-to-ophthalmopathy patients. Following sample collection, hyperthyroidism patients were given methimazole at a starting dose of 30 mg daily, and ophthalmopathy patients were given high-dose intravenous methylprednisolone. A discovery set of 95 to 100 patients (43 ophthalmopathy, around 57 stable hyperthyroidism) was enrolled to explore V-J signatures distinguishing ophthalmopathy from hyperthyroidism. General conclusions and limits of the study: No statistical method was used to set the sample size in advance, and the investigators knew which group each participant was assigned to. In validation, the model predicted ophthalmopathy progression with about 70% sensitivity and 72.22% specificity; some 13 predicted patients were CT-confirmed with GO in a median of 6.5 months. In cross-validation, the 13-signature model distinguished ophthalmopathy from stable hyperthyroidism with nearly 90% sensitivity and 81.08% specificity, while in the test set the corresponding values were about 80% and 75%. Most of the expanded thyroid clonotypes with a frequency above 0.001 were also detected in blood, and it was suggested that the thyroid immune response may be reflected by blood repertoires.

The sequence is built from TRBV7-9 and TRBJ1-1, with the D gene not clear enough to name. The source material was peripheral blood or thyroid tissue (not recorded which). This TCR was sampled from an adult man with Graves' hyperthyroidism. At the DNA level, the sequence is TGTGCCAGCAGCGCATGGGCTTGGGACACTGAAGCTTTCTTT. Its protein is CASSAWAWDTEAFF.